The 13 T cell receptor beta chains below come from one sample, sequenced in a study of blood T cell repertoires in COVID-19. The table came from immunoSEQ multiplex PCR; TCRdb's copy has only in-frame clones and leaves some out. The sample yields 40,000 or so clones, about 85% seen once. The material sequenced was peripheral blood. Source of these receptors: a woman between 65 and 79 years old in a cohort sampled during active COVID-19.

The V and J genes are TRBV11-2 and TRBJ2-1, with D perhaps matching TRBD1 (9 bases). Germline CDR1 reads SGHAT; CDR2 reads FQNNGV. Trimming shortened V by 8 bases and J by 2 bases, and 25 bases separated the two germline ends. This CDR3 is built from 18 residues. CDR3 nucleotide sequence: TGTGCCAGCGCGAGAACAGGGGGCGGGAGGATTCCCTACAATGAGCAGTTCTTC. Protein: CASARTGGGRIPYNEQFF.

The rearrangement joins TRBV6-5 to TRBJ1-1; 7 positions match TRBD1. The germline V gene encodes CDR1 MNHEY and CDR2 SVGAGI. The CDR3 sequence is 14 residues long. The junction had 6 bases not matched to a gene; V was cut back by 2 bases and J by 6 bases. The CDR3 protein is CASSYRDRTSEAFF. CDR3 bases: TGTGCCAGCAGTTACCGGGACAGAACTTCTGAAGCTTTCTTT.

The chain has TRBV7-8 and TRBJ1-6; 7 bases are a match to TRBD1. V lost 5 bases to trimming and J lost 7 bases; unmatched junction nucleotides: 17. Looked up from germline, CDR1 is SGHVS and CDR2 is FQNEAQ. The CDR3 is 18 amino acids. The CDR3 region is CASSRESGAGGRNSPLHF. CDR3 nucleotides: TGTGCCAGCAGCCGAGAGTCAGGGGCAGGGGGAAGGAATTCACCCCTCCACTTT.

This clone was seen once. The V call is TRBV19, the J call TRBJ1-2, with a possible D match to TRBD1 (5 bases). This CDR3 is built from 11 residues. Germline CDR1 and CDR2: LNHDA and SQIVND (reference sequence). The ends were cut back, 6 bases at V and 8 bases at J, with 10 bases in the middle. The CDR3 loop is CASRIAGGYTF. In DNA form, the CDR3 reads TGTGCCAGTAGGATCGCAGGGGGCTACACCTTC.

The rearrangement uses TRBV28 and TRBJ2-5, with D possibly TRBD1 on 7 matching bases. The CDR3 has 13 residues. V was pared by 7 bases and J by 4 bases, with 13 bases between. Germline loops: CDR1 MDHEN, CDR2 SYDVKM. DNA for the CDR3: TGTGCCAGCACCTGGAGGGGGCTAGAGACCCAGTACTTC. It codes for CASTWRGLETQYF.

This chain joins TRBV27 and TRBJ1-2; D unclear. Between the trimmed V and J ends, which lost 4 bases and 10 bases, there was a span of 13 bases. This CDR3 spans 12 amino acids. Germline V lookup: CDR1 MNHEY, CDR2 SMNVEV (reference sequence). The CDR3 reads CASSSSSRVYTF. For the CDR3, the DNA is TGTGCCAGCAGTTCTTCTTCTCGGGTCTACACCTTC.

The CDR3 DNA reads TGCGCCAGCAGTGAGTCGGACAGAGATCAGCCCCAGCATTTT. Its translation: CASSESDRDQPQHF. The chain carries TRBV10-2 and TRBJ1-5, with a weak D call TRBD1 (6 bases). V was shortened by 0 bases and J by 5 bases, with 8 bases between the two germline ends. From germline, CDR1 is WSHSY and CDR2 SAAADI. The CDR3 runs 14 residues.

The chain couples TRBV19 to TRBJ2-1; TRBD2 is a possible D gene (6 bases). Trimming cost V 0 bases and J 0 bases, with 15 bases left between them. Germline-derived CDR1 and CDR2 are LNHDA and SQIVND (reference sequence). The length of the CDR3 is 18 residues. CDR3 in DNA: TGTGCCAGTAGTATAGATGGGTTAGCGGTGAGCTCCTACAATGAGCAGTTCTTC. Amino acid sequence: CASSIDGLAVSSYNEQFF.

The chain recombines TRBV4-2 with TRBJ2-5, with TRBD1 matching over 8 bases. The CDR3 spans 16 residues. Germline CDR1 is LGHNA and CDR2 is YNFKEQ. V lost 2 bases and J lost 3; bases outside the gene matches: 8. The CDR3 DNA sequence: TGTGCCAGCAGCCAACAAATAGGGACAGGCGAAGAGACCCAGTACTTC. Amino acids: CASSQQIGTGEETQYF.

The CDR3 sequence is CASSQERTAGWPQHF. The CDR3 nucleotides are TGCGCCAGCAGCCAAGAGAGAACGGCAGGATGGCCCCAGCATTTT. The chain is built from TRBV4-1 and TRBJ1-5; unclear D gene. The CDR3 consists of 15 residues. The germline V gene has CDR1 MGHRA and CDR2 YSYEKL. The V and J ends lost 0 bases and 9 bases respectively, with 15 bases between them.

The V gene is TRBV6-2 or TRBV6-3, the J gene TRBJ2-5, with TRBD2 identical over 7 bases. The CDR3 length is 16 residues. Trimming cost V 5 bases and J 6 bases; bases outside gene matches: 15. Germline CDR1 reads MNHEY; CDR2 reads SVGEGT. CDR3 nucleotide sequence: TGTGCCAGCAGTCCCGGAGGGCGGGAGTGGGATAAGACCCAGTACTTC. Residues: CASSPGGREWDKTQYF.

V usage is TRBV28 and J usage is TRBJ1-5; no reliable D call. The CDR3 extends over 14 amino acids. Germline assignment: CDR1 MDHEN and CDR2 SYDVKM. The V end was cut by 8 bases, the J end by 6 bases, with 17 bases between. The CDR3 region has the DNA TGTGCCAGCTATGCGGGCCGTGGTGGTCAGCCCCAGCATTTT. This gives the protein CASYAGRGGQPQHF.

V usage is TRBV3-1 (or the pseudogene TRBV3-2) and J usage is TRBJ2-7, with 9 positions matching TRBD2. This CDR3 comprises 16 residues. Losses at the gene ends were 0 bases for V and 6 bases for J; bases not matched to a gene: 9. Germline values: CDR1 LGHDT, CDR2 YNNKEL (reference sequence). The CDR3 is CASSQDLSSGSREQYF. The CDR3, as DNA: TGTGCCAGCAGCCAAGATCTGAGTAGCGGGAGTCGCGAGCAGTACTTC.